This TCR beta chain appears in the sequencing data of a study of cytotoxic CD8 clonotypes in ibrutinib-treated CLL. Assay: immunoSEQ multiplex PCR; the TCRdb copy retains only in-frame clones and omits some. The table lists roughly 220,000 clones, around 75% of them singletons. TCR beta library input comprised roughly 2 micrograms of genomic DNA from cryopreserved PBMCs. Per germline, CDR1 MNHNS and CDR2 SASEGT. The CDR3 extends over 20 amino acids. V was pared by 2 bases and J by 5 bases, with 20 bases of the junction left unmatched. This TCR was recovered from a human donor with chronic lymphocytic leukemia. The chain recombines TRBV6-1 with TRBJ1-3; TRBD1 aligns across 8 bases. The sequencing used PBMCs, collected after 12 months of ibrutinib treatment. The CDR3 sequence is CASSESPQGARGGARNTIYF. For the CDR3, the DNA is TGTGCCAGCAGTGAAAGTCCTCAGGGGGCGCGGGGTGGTGCAAGAAACACCATATATTTT.